This entry lists 32 T cell receptor beta chains sequenced from one sample in a study of vaccination and CD4 T cells after COVID-19. Sequenced with the Oncomine TCR Beta short-read assay was DNA taken from cultured CD4+ T cells. TCRdb called the PCR reads again in MiXCR, with one record for every CDR3 protein. The sample includes around 20,000 distinct CDR3 sequences, around 45% of them seen just once. For these TCRs, the target antigens are not known. The treatment is: roughly ten-day PBMC culture with coronavirus spike peptide pools or control peptides (ViraFEST assay). Sequencing was carried out using CD4+ T cells from blood, cultured in vitro. These receptors came from a human donor who had recovered from COVID-19.

The chain joins TRBV7-2 to TRBJ2-3, with a tentative D call TRBD1 (7 bases). Germline V CDR1 and CDR2: SGHTA, FQGNSA. This CDR3 contains 16 residues. V was pared by 4 bases and J by 8 bases, with 22 bases between. CDR3 nucleotides: TGTGCCAGCAGCTCGACGACAGGGCTCTTGGGGGGTACGCAGTATTTT. This sequence encodes CASSSTTGLLGGTQYF.

The rearrangement uses TRBV5-1 and TRBJ1-6, with 7 bases identical to TRBD1. Germline CDR1 and CDR2: SGHRS and YFSETQ. With 0 bases clipped from V and 7 bases from J, the junction kept 7 bases outside the gene matches. This CDR3 spans 16 amino acids. CDR3 bases: TGCGCCAGCAGCTTGGGAGGGGGGGGACAGAATTCACCCCTCCACTTT. It translates to CASSLGGGGQNSPLHF.

The table lists this clonotype with a few counts. The V and J genes are TRBV12-3 or TRBV12-4 and TRBJ1-2; 8 positions match TRBD1. V trimming: 2 bases; J trimming: 8 bases; junction bases outside the gene matches: 7. The CDR3 runs 14 residues. The DNA for the CDR3 is TGTGCCAGCAGTTTACCAGGGGGCGCGGGGGGCTACACCTTC. Its protein is CASSLPGGAGGYTF.

CDR3 loop: CASSFVGAIYEKLFF. The CDR3 region has the DNA TGTGCCAGCAGTTTTGTGGGAGCGATATATGAAAAACTGTTTTTT. This chain connects TRBV28 to TRBJ1-4; D not resolved. V gave up 3 bases and J gave up 6 bases, with 14 bases separating them. CDR1 and CDR2 (germline): MDHEN, SYDVKM. The CDR3 length is 15 residues.

Worth noting for this clonotype: At one boundary the junction diverges from the germline segment, which might be a read error. The rearrangement uses TRBV2 and TRBJ2-7; 8 bases fit TRBD2. The CDR3 contains 13 residues. Per germline, CDR1 SNHLY and CDR2 FYNNEI. The CDR3 nucleotides read TGTGCCAGCCGTGAGACTAGCGCGAGGGAGCAGTACTTC. Its translation: CASRETSAREQYF.

The V call is TRBV12-3 or TRBV12-4, the J call TRBJ2-1; 7 bases align to TRBD1. The CDR3 has 12 amino acids. V trimming: 6 bases; J trimming: 7 bases; junction bases outside the gene matches: 3. The DNA of the CDR3 is TGTGCCAGCAGCACAGGGGCGAATGAGCAGTTCTTC. Its protein product is CASSTGANEQFF.

The chain carries TRBV29-1 and TRBJ2-2, with a possible D match to TRBD1 (6 bases). Germline V gene sequence: CDR1 SQVTM, CDR2 ANQGSEA. This CDR3 spans 13 amino acids. The V gene lost 4 bases and the J gene lost 2 bases, with 8 bases spanning the gap. The CDR3 sequence is CSVGRGNTGELFF. CDR3 coding DNA: TGCAGCGTTGGCAGGGGAAACACCGGGGAGCTGTTTTTT.

This clonotype was detected a few times. This chain links TRBV4-3 with TRBJ1-1; D gene ambiguous. CDR1 and CDR2 from the germline V gene are LGHNA and YSLEER. Trimming took 0 bases from V and 5 from J, leaving 16 bases between them. This CDR3 is built from 16 residues. The CDR3 nucleotides read TGCGCCAGCAGCCAAGATCCCCTCCGGCCGGGGACTGAAGCTTTCTTT. It yields the protein CASSQDPLRPGTEAFF.

A few counts support this clonotype. The J gene is TRBJ1-2, the V gene TRBV7-2; D is undetermined. The V end was cut by 1 base, the J end by 8 bases, with 5 bases between. This CDR3 is 11 amino acids long. CDR1 and CDR2 from the germline V gene are SGHTA and FQGNSA. In nucleotides, the CDR3 is TGTGCCAGCAGCTTAGGTTTAGGCTACACCTTC. Translating it yields CASSLGLGYTF.

The chain employs TRBV18 and TRBJ2-1; the D call may be TRBD1 or TRBD2 (6 bases each). Germline V gene lookup returns CDR1 KGHSH and CDR2 LQKENI. CDR3 length: 16 amino acids. The V end was cut by 0 bases, the J end by 7 bases, with 16 bases between. The CDR3 protein is CASSPPWGAGLNEQFF. The CDR3 DNA reads TGTGCCAGCTCACCACCGTGGGGGGCGGGTTTGAATGAGCAGTTCTTC.

V is TRBV28 and J is TRBJ1-2; 7 bases match TRBD1. V trimming: 5 bases; J trimming: 8 bases; junction bases outside the gene matches: 8. Germline CDR1 and CDR2: MDHEN and SYDVKM. This CDR3 region has 13 residues. The DNA for the CDR3 is TGTGCCAGCAGTGTAGACAGGGTTATGGGCTACACCTTC. Translating gives CASSVDRVMGYTF.

This clonotype has only one observation. The genes are TRBV20-1 and TRBJ2-7, with TRBD1 as a possible D gene (6 bases). The germline V gene encodes CDR1 DFQATT and CDR2 SNEGSKA (reference sequence). CDR3 size: 14 residues. Trimming stripped 6 bases from V and 3 bases from J, with 18 bases between. The CDR3 bases are TGCAGTGCGAGTGCCCGAAGGGGGAACTACGAGCAGTACTTC. Residues: CSASARRGNYEQYF.

J is TRBJ2-7 and V is TRBV5-1; 12 bases map to TRBD1. CDR1 SGHRS and CDR2 YFSETQ come from the germline V gene. CDR3 size: 15 residues. The V and J ends lost 0 bases and 7 bases, in that order; junction bases with no gene match: 5. The CDR3 DNA sequence: TGCGCCAGCAGCTTGGTTCCGGGACAGGGGGCTGAGCAGTACTTC. Translating it yields CASSLVPGQGAEQYF. The variable domain in full, with the rest retrieved from reference TRBV5-1 and TRBJ2-7, is KAGVTQTPRYLIKTRGQQVTLSCSPISGHRSVSWYQQTPGQGLQFLFEYFSETQRNKGNFPGRFSGRQFSNSRSEMNVSTLELGDSALYLCASSLVPGQGAEQYFGPGTRLTVT.

This clonotype occurred a few times. V is TRBV7-6 and J is TRBJ2-5; D gene ambiguous. The germline CDR1 and CDR2 sequences are SGHVS and FNYEAQ. This CDR3 contains 12 residues. Trimming cost V 10 bases and J 0 bases, with 9 bases left between them. The CDR3 sequence is CATKSYQETQYF. The CDR3, as DNA: TGTGCCACCAAAAGTTACCAAGAGACCCAGTACTTC. Complete variable domain (other parts from reference TRBV7-6 and TRBJ2-5): GAGVSQSPRYKVTKRGQDVALRCDPISGHVSLYWYRQALGQGPEFLTYFNYEAQQDKSGLPNDRFSAERPEGSISTLTIQRTEQRDSAMYRCATKSYQETQYFGPGTRLLVL.

This chain joins TRBV19 and TRBJ2-7; 12 nucleotides match TRBD2. Germline CDR1 LNHDA, CDR2 SQIVND (reference sequence). The CDR3 has 16 residues. V trimming: 4 bases; J trimming: 3 bases; junction bases outside the gene matches: 7. The chain's CDR3 is CASSSIASGRGYEQYF. The CDR3 nucleotides read TGTGCCAGTAGTAGCATAGCTAGCGGGAGGGGCTACGAGCAGTACTTC.

The chain's CDR3 is CSALHTGPEQYF. The CDR3 DNA reads as TGCAGTGCTTTACATACAGGGCCCGAGCAGTACTTC. The V call is TRBV20-1, the J call TRBJ2-7; maybe TRBD1 (6 bases). This CDR3 is built from 12 residues. Germline lookup yields CDR1 DFQATT and CDR2 SNEGSKA (reference sequence). V was trimmed by 5 bases and J by 6 bases, leaving 14 bases between them.

This chain connects TRBV7-9 to TRBJ2-5; the D is unclear. This CDR3 spans 15 amino acids. Germline V gene lookup returns CDR1 SEHNR and CDR2 FQNEAQ (reference sequence). V was cut by 3 bases and J by 5 bases, with 16 bases left in between. CDR3 loop: CASSFQGGVYETQYF. CDR3 nucleotides: TGTGCCAGCAGCTTTCAAGGTGGGGTCTACGAGACCCAGTACTTC.

The chain uses TRBV6-5 and TRBJ1-1; possible D gene TRBD1, 5 bases. V was shortened by 2 bases and J by 1 base, with 8 bases between the two germline ends. This CDR3 region has 14 residues. Germline V gene lookup returns CDR1 MNHEY and CDR2 SVGAGI. CDR3: CASSYGAGNTEAFF. The CDR3 coding sequence is TGTGCCAGCAGTTACGGGGCAGGGAACACTGAAGCTTTCTTT.

This clonotype has just a few counts. The chain employs TRBV7-9 and TRBJ2-5, with a weak D call TRBD2 (7 bases). Germline CDR1 reads SEHNR; CDR2 reads FQNEAQ (reference sequence). Trimming shortened V by 5 bases and J by 4 bases, and 14 bases separated the two germline ends. This CDR3 has 14 residues. The CDR3 protein is CASSPRGGTETQYF. The DNA of the CDR3 is TGTGCCAGCAGCCCAAGGGGGGGGACAGAGACCCAGTACTTC.

The chain employs TRBV5-1 and TRBJ2-1, with D possibly matching TRBD1 (5 bases). The V end lost 4 bases, the J end lost 0 bases, and 17 bases lay between the germline ends. There are 17 residues in the CDR3. Germline lookup yields CDR1 SGHRS and CDR2 YFSETQ. CDR3 nucleotides: TGCGCCAGCAGCGCCGACAGTTATCCACCCTCCTACAATGAGCAGTTCTTC. This gives the protein CASSADSYPPSYNEQFF.

This chain links TRBV11-3 with TRBJ2-5; TRBD1 is a possible D gene (6 bases). Germline V gene lookup returns CDR1 SGHNT and CDR2 YENEEA. V was trimmed by 2 bases and J by 5 bases, leaving 12 bases between them. This CDR3 is built from 14 residues. CDR3 protein: CASSLPHQGETQYF. Written as DNA, the CDR3 is TGTGCCAGCAGCTTACCCCACCAGGGGGAGACCCAGTACTTC.

J is TRBJ1-1 and V is TRBV9; D is possibly TRBD1 (5 bases). The CDR3 is 15 residues long. The V gene lost 3 bases and the J gene lost 8 bases, with 20 bases spanning the gap. Germline V gene sequence: CDR1 SGDLS, CDR2 YYNGEE. The DNA for the CDR3 is TGTGCCAGCAGCGCCGTAGCTACGGGGGACGCCGAAGCTTTCTTT. Protein product: CASSAVATGDAEAFF.

J is TRBJ2-5 and V is TRBV6-2 or TRBV6-3; 14 nucleotides align to TRBD2. This CDR3 comprises 15 residues. CDR1 and CDR2 (germline): MNHEY, SVGEGT. The V gene end was trimmed by 6 bases and the J gene end by 6 bases; junction bases not matched to a gene: 6. The CDR3 region is CASSQTSGRAKTQYF. CDR3 bases: TGTGCCAGCAGCCAGACTAGCGGGAGGGCAAAGACCCAGTACTTC.

V gene TRBV2 combines with J gene TRBJ1-5; 7 positions agree with TRBD1. The CDR3 sequence is 13 residues long. The germline gives CDR1 SNHLY, CDR2 FYNNEI. V was clipped by 9 bases and J by 6 bases; unmatched bases: 8. In nucleotides, the CDR3 is TGTGCCAGTTGGGCAGGGGGAGGTCAGCCCCAGCATTTT. This sequence encodes CASWAGGGQPQHF.

This clonotype was seen a few times. This chain uses TRBV4-1 with TRBJ1-1, with a tentative D call TRBD1 (5 bases). Trimming pared 3 bases from V and 0 bases from J, leaving 14 bases between. The CDR3 loop spans 16 amino acids. CDR1 and CDR2 from the germline V gene are MGHRA and YSYEKL. The CDR3 is CASSQSQGLMNTEAFF. CDR3 DNA sequence: TGCGCCAGCAGCCAGTCCCAGGGCCTAATGAACACTGAAGCTTTCTTT.

The J gene is TRBJ2-5, the V gene TRBV20-1; 8 bases are a match to TRBD1. Per the germline V gene, CDR1 is DFQATT and CDR2 is SNEGSKA (reference sequence). The ends lost 0 bases at V and 4 bases at J; junction bases unmatched: 10. The CDR3 has 16 amino acids. Here the CDR3 reads CSARDLAGGNSETQYF. CDR3 in DNA: TGCAGTGCTAGAGATCTTGCAGGGGGCAATTCAGAGACCCAGTACTTC.

V and J are TRBV20-1 and TRBJ2-1, with unresolved D. V gave up 6 bases and J gave up 14 bases, with 14 bases separating them. The CDR3 is made up of 10 amino acids. Germline CDR1 reads DFQATT; CDR2 reads SNEGSKA (reference sequence). CDR3 in DNA: TGCAGTGCCACCCTCCAGTGGGAGTTCTTC. This gives the protein CSATLQWEFF.

This clonotype was recorded a few times. The V and J genes are TRBV27 and TRBJ1-4; 8 bases are shared with TRBD1. Germline V CDR1 and CDR2: MNHEY, SMNVEV (reference sequence). The CDR3 totals 14 residues. V shed 10 bases, J shed 5 bases, and the junction held 9 bases outside the gene matches. CDR3 loop: CAISRTGQNEKLFF. CDR3 sequence (DNA): TGTGCCATTTCCCGGACAGGGCAAAATGAAAAACTGTTTTTT.

The gene calls are TRBV20-1 and TRBJ2-7; TRBD2 might be the D (5 bases). With 6 bases removed from V and 2 bases from J, the gap between germline ends came to 11 bases. Germline V gene lookup returns CDR1 DFQATT and CDR2 SNEGSKA (reference sequence). The CDR3 loop spans 12 amino acids. For the CDR3, the DNA is TGCAGTGCCACTAGAAACACCTACGAGCAGTACTTC. It codes for CSATRNTYEQYF.

The chain is built from TRBV7-9 and TRBJ1-1, with 10 bases aligning to TRBD1. Germline CDR1 is SEHNR and CDR2 is FQNEAQ (reference sequence). The CDR3 is 15 residues long. Trimming cost V 5 bases and J 11 bases; bases outside gene matches: 14. CDR3 sequence: CASSRPKTGGREAFF. The DNA of the CDR3 is TGTGCCAGCAGCCGACCGAAGACAGGGGGCCGCGAGGCTTTCTTT.

The J gene is TRBJ1-4, the V gene TRBV7-2; the D gene is possibly TRBD1 (5 bases). This CDR3 contains 15 residues. The germline V and J ends were trimmed by 1 base and 5 bases, with 11 bases remaining between them. The germline V gene has CDR1 SGHTA and CDR2 FQGNSA. The chain's CDR3 is CASSLVWGPNEKLFF. The CDR3, as DNA: TGTGCCAGCAGCTTAGTTTGGGGACCGAATGAAAAACTGTTTTTT.

The genes are TRBV20-1 and TRBJ2-1; TRBD2 agrees at 13 bases. V shed 2 bases and J 9 bases; nucleotides not matched to a gene: 4. The CDR3 has 14 amino acids. CDR1 and CDR2 (germline): DFQATT, SNEGSKA (reference sequence). In DNA, the CDR3 is TGCAGTGCTAGACCAGGACTAGCGGGAGTTGAGCAGTTCTTC. Amino acids: CSARPGLAGVEQFF.